The clone carrying this T cell receptor beta chain was observed a few times. The data originate from a study of regulatory T cells in long-lasting Graves disease. Study-level background: Persistence in Graves' disease required over 5 years of antithyroid drugs plus positive TSH receptor antibodies.

Germline CDR1 DFQATT, CDR2 SNEGSKA (reference sequence). Unmatched junction bases numbered 11, after V lost 1 base and J lost 5 bases. The length of the CDR3 is 16 residues. Library construction for TCR beta used iRepertoire HTBI primers and Arm-PCR of CDR3 regions. From the multiplex PCR reads, TCRdb called clonotypes with MiXCR, one entry per CDR3 protein. The sample has more than 300,000 distinct CDR3 sequences, around 19% seen once. Time point of the sample: persistent/refractory GD, antithyroid drugs over 5 years with positive TRAb. With RNA extracted from PBMCs as input, the TCR library was made. The peripheral blood volume drawn was 8 to 9.5 milliliters, and it was collected into EDTA tubes.

The source of this sequence is a female donor with Graves disease. Sample: peripheral blood mononuclear cells (PBMCs), taken when the disease was refractory, from a patient treated with antithyroid drugs. The chain links TRBV20-1 to TRBJ2-7, with 10 bases identical to TRBD2. This chain's CDR3 is CSARASGRLDYNEQYF. Here the CDR3 DNA reads TGCAGTGCTAGAGCTAGCGGGAGATTAGATTATAACGAGCAGTACTTC.